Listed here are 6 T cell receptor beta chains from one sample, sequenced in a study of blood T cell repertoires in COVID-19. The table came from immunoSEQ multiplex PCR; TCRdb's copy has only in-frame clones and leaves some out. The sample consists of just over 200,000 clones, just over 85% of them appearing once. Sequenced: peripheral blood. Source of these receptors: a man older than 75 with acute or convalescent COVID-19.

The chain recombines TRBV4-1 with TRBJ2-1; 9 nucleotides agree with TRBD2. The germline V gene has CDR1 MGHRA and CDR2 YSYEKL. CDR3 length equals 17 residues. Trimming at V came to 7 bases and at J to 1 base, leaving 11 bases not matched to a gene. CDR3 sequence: CASNEKGAGGSYNEQFF. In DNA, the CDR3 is TGCGCCAGCAACGAGAAAGGAGCGGGGGGTTCCTACAATGAGCAGTTCTTC.

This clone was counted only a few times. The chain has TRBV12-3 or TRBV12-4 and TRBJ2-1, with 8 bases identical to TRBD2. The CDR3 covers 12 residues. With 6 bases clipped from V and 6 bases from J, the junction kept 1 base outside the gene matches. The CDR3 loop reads CASRGTSNEQFF. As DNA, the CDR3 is TGTGCCAGCAGAGGGACTAGCAATGAGCAGTTCTTC.

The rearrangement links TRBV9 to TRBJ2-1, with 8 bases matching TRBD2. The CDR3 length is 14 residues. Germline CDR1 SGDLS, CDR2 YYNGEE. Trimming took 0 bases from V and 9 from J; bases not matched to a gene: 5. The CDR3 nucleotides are TGTGCCAGCAGCGTAGGGAACGGGAGGGCTGAGCAGTTCTTC. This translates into CASSVGNGRAEQFF.

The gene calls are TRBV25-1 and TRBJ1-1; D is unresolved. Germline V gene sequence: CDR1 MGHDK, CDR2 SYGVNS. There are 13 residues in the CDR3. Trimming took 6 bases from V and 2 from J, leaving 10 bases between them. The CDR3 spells CASSGAGNTEAFF. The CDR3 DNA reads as TGTGCCAGCAGCGGAGCGGGAAACACTGAAGCTTTCTTT.

CDR3 DNA: TGTGCCAGCAGTGATTCAGGGGCGGTTTACAATGAGCAGTTCTTC. It is translated as CASSDSGAVYNEQFF. The chain couples TRBV25-1 to TRBJ2-1, with a possible D match to TRBD1 (6 bases). The CDR3 runs 15 residues. Germline loops: CDR1 MGHDK, CDR2 SYGVNS. Trimming pared 3 bases from V and 4 bases from J, leaving 13 bases between.

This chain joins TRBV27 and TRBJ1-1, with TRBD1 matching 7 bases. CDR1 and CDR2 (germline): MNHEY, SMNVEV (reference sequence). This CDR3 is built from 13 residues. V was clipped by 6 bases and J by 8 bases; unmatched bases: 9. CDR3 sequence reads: CASSSKKDREAFF. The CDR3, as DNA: TGTGCCAGCAGCTCGAAGAAGGACAGGGAAGCTTTCTTT.